This T cell receptor (beta chain) was sequenced for a study of T cells in localized non-small cell lung cancer. General study results and limits: Tumor samples were not multi-region, leaving intratumor heterogeneity unexcluded.

Points on this clone: Its antigen is not known.

TCRdb keeps only in-frame clones here, not all; method: immunoSEQ multiplex PCR. Here the sample spans 90,000 to 100,000 clones, roughly 91% being singletons. Germline CDR1 is MNHEY and CDR2 is SMNVEV (reference sequence). V was pared by 2 bases and J by 2 bases, with 12 bases between. This CDR3 spans 15 amino acids. The receptor was derived from a woman aged 40-69 years with stage II squamous cell lung carcinoma. The source material was PBMCs, sampled before any cancer treatment. The chain recombines TRBV27 with TRBJ1-2, with a tentative D call TRBD1 (6 bases). This CDR3 is CASSLEFRGNYGYTF. The DNA of the CDR3 is TGTGCCAGCAGTTTAGAGTTCAGGGGAAACTATGGCTACACCTTC.